These 29 T cell receptor beta chains originate from one sample sequenced in a study of Ad26.COV2.S vaccination and SARS-CoV-2 variants. The table came from immunoSEQ multiplex PCR; TCRdb's copy has only in-frame clones and leaves some out. The sample consists of around 300,000 clones, 88% of them appearing once. Treatment noted: some 19 received Ad26.COV2.S at low or high dose, single or two shots; roughly 5 received placebo; per-sample allocation not given. Vaccine and placebo recipients were sampled on day 63 after the first injection. The specimen comprised peripheral blood, sampled in a trial of Ad26.COV2.S vaccine versus placebo. These receptors originate from a person aged 18 to 65 who received the Ad26.COV2.S COVID-19 vaccine or a placebo.

The V call is TRBV30, the J call TRBJ2-7; D uncertain. CDR1 and CDR2 (germline): GTSNPN, SVGIG (reference sequence). This CDR3 spans 13 amino acids. V shed 3 bases and J shed 0 bases, with 9 bases lying between them. The CDR3 sequence: CAWRTYSSYEQYF. As DNA, the CDR3 is TGTGCCTGGAGGACCTATAGCTCCTACGAGCAGTACTTC. Variable domain in full (rest from reference TRBV30 and TRBJ2-7): SQTIHQWPATLVQPVGSPLSLECTVEGTSNPNLYWYRQAAGRGLQLLFYSVGIGQISSEVPQNLSASRPQDRQFILSSKKLLLSDSGFYLCAWRTYSSYEQYFGPGTRLTVT.

The rearrangement links TRBV6-5 to TRBJ1-2; D gene ambiguous. CDR3 size: 15 residues. V gave up 2 bases and J gave up 8 bases, with 18 bases separating them. From germline, CDR1 is MNHEY and CDR2 SVGAGI. The DNA for the CDR3 is TGTGCCAGCAGTTACCCCCCCCCGCTCGCTCGCGGCTACACCTTC. This sequence encodes CASSYPPPLARGYTF.

The chain carries TRBV5-1 and TRBJ1-2; 11 bases agree with TRBD1. The CDR3 length is 17 residues. With 2 bases clipped from V and 0 bases from J, the junction kept 6 bases outside the gene matches. Germline loops: CDR1 SGHRS, CDR2 YFSETQ. The CDR3 coding sequence is TGCGCCAGCAGCTTAAGGACAGGGGGCGATTCTAACTATGGCTACACCTTC. Protein product: CASSLRTGGDSNYGYTF.

The CDR3 region has the DNA TGTGCCAGCAGCTACCGGGAGGGGAACAATGAGCAGTTCTTC. It specifies CASSYREGNNEQFF. The chain joins TRBV7-6 to TRBJ2-1; 8 nucleotides match TRBD2. V was pared by 4 bases and J by 5 bases, with 4 bases of the junction left unmatched. Germline lookup yields CDR1 SGHVS and CDR2 FNYEAQ. The length of the CDR3 is 14 residues.

The chain has TRBV27 and TRBJ2-1, with 8 bases aligning to TRBD2. Germline lookup yields CDR1 MNHEY and CDR2 SMNVEV (reference sequence). This CDR3 has 15 amino acids. J was trimmed by 8 bases and V by 9 bases; bases with no gene match: 15. CDR3 in DNA: TGTGCCAGTGCGAAGGGACTAGTCATGCCCGATGAGCAGTTCTTC. This codes for CASAKGLVMPDEQFF.

The rearrangement joins TRBV28 to TRBJ2-7, with D unresolved. V lost 6 bases, J lost 4 bases, and 13 bases lay in between. Germline CDR1 MDHEN, CDR2 SYDVKM. The CDR3 length is 13 residues. The chain's CDR3 is CASSYGFVYEQYF. In DNA, the CDR3 is TGTGCCAGCAGCTATGGTTTCGTATACGAGCAGTACTTC.

This clone has just one count. This sequence joins TRBV10-1 and TRBJ2-5; TRBD1 might be the D (7 bases). Germline CDR1 and CDR2: WNHNN and SYGVQD (reference sequence). The CDR3 is 15 amino acids. V was shortened by 6 bases and J by 5 bases, with 19 bases between the two germline ends. The CDR3 region has the DNA TGCGCCAGCAGGGAGGAGGGGGACAGTGTTGAGACCCAGTACTTC. Encoded protein: CASREEGDSVETQYF.

This clone has just one count. This rearrangement joins TRBV15 to TRBJ2-7; TRBD2 matches at 11 bases. The CDR3 consists of 18 residues. After removal of 5 bases from V and 1 base from J, the junction contained 13 bases not matched to a gene. CDR1 LNHNV and CDR2 YYDKDF come from the germline V gene (reference sequence). In DNA form, the CDR3 reads TGTGCCACCAGCTCGAGGCGGGCTAGCGGGGGGATTTCCTACGAGCAGTACTTC. Translation gives CATSSRRASGGISYEQYF. Full variable domain (missing parts from reference TRBV15 and TRBJ2-7): DAMVIQNPRYQVTQFGKPVTLSCSQTLNHNVMYWYQQKSSQAPKLLFHYYDKDFNNEADTPDNFQSRRPNTSFCFLDIRSPGLGDTAMYLCATSSRRASGGISYEQYFGPGTRLTVT.

The chain recombines TRBV5-4 with TRBJ2-5; TRBD2 is a possible D gene (6 bases). The germline V gene has CDR1 SGHNT and CDR2 YYREEE (reference sequence). Trimming cost V 4 bases and J 0 bases, with 25 bases left between them. This CDR3 region has 19 residues. The CDR3 reads CASSPGEAASNWYQETQYF. The CDR3 nucleotides are TGTGCCAGCAGCCCGGGGGAGGCAGCATCTAATTGGTACCAAGAGACCCAGTACTTC. Combining the CDR3 with reference TRBV5-4 and TRBJ2-5 gives the whole variable domain ETGVTQSPTHLIKTRGQQVTLRCSSQSGHNTVSWYQQALGQGPQFIFQYYREEENGRGNFPPRFSGLQFPNYSSELNVNALELDDSALYLCASSPGEAASNWYQETQYFGPGTRLLVL.

This sequence joins TRBV24-1 and TRBJ2-2; D gene uncertain. Germline assignment: CDR1 KGHDR and CDR2 SFDVKD. The CDR3 length is 15 residues. The V end lost 5 bases, the J end lost 0 bases, and 9 bases lay between the germline ends. The CDR3 loop is CATSAGNTNTGELFF. The CDR3 region has the DNA TGTGCCACCAGTGCTGGGAATACGAACACCGGGGAGCTGTTTTTT.

The J gene is TRBJ2-1, the V gene TRBV7-7; TRBD2 matches 11 bases. Germline CDR1 reads SSHAT; CDR2 reads FNYEAQ (reference sequence). The junction had 7 bases not matched to a gene; V was cut back by 5 bases and J by 1 base. CDR3 length: 17 amino acids. The CDR3 sequence is CASSRTSGPASYNEQFF. CDR3 nucleotides: TGTGCCAGCAGCCGGACTAGCGGGCCCGCGTCCTACAATGAGCAGTTCTTC.

The V gene is TRBV24-1, the J gene TRBJ2-7; 12 nucleotides agree with TRBD2. CDR1 is KGHDR, CDR2 SFDVKD, per germline. The trim removed 8 bases at V and 4 bases at J, leaving 5 bases unmatched. The CDR3 runs to 14 residues. CDR3 coding DNA: TGTGCCACCATAAGACTAGCGGGAGCATACGAGCAGTACTTC. This gives the protein CATIRLAGAYEQYF.

This clone was picked up a small number of times. The junction and the germline gene differ at one end; a read error may be behind it. This chain joins TRBV7-3 and TRBJ2-7; 7 nucleotides agree with TRBD2. The length of the CDR3 is 12 residues. Germline CDR1 and CDR2: SGHTA and FQGTGA. The DNA of the CDR3 is TGTGCCAGCAGCTTACGCGGCGGGAGAAGAATTTTC. Translation: CASSLRGGRRIF.

V gene TRBV15 combines with J gene TRBJ1-4; no definite D call. Trimming left V 2 bases short and J 11 bases short, with 12 bases between. Germline CDR1 reads LNHNV; CDR2 reads YYDKDF (reference sequence). This CDR3 is 13 amino acids long. CDR3 protein: CATSRQQPPKLFF. The DNA for the CDR3 is TGTGCCACCAGCAGACAACAGCCTCCCAAACTGTTTTTT.

The chain has TRBV5-1 and TRBJ2-1; no definite D call. CDR3 length: 12 amino acids. V shed 2 bases and J shed 8 bases, with 8 bases lying between them. Germline-derived CDR1 and CDR2 are SGHRS and YFSETQ. The CDR3 DNA is TGCGCCAGCAGCTTCGACAATCATGAGCAGTTCTTC. Encoded protein: CASSFDNHEQFF. Filled out from reference TRBV5-1 and TRBJ2-1, the complete variable domain reads KAGVTQTPRYLIKTRGQQVTLSCSPISGHRSVSWYQQTPGQGLQFLFEYFSETQRNKGNFPGRFSGRQFSNSRSEMNVSTLELGDSALYLCASSFDNHEQFFGPGTRLTVL.

The chain couples TRBV9 to TRBJ1-3, with D possibly matching TRBD1 (6 bases). The CDR3 is made up of 16 amino acids. V was trimmed by 0 bases and J by 1 base, leaving 11 bases between them. CDR1 SGDLS and CDR2 YYNGEE come from the germline V gene. This CDR3 is CASSVAGAGSGNTIYF. The CDR3 DNA is TGTGCCAGCAGCGTAGCGGGGGCAGGTTCTGGAAACACCATATATTTT.

The chain combines TRBV4-3 with TRBJ2-7; TRBD1 matches at 8 bases. V dropped 0 bases and J dropped 3; count of bases not matched to a gene: 7. The germline V gene encodes CDR1 LGHNA and CDR2 YSLEER. The CDR3 length is 16 residues. The CDR3 reads CASSQDSTGAIYEQYF. CDR3 in DNA: TGCGCCAGCAGCCAAGATTCGACAGGGGCGATCTACGAGCAGTACTTC.

The chain uses TRBV29-1 and TRBJ1-2, with 7 bases lining up with TRBD1. Germline values: CDR1 SQVTM, CDR2 ANQGSEA. The V gene end was trimmed by 4 bases and the J gene end by 7 bases; junction bases not matched to a gene: 9. The CDR3 runs 13 residues. The CDR3 protein is CSVAGRGLSGYTF. DNA of the CDR3: TGCAGCGTTGCGGGCAGGGGGTTGTCTGGCTACACCTTC.

This rearrangement joins TRBV7-2 to TRBJ2-3; 10 positions agree with TRBD2. The CDR3 length is 15 residues. Per germline, CDR1 SGHTA and CDR2 FQGNSA. The V gene end was trimmed by 1 base and the J gene end by 10 bases; junction bases not matched to a gene: 8. CDR3 DNA: TGTGCCAGCAGCTTAGATCAGCGGGGGGGCCGATCGCAGTATTTT. Translated, it gives CASSLDQRGGRSQYF.

The chain combines TRBV19 with TRBJ1-5, with D possibly matching TRBD1 (5 bases). CDR1 LNHDA and CDR2 SQIVND come from the germline V gene (reference sequence). V was cut by 4 bases and J by 0 bases, with 13 bases left in between. The CDR3 contains 16 residues. The CDR3 nucleotides are TGTGCCAGTAGTAGTACGGGGCGCTATAGCAATCAGCCCCAGCATTTT. It codes for CASSSTGRYSNQPQHF.

The J gene is TRBJ1-1, the V gene TRBV5-1; 7 bases match TRBD1. The CDR3 spans 13 residues. J was trimmed by 4 bases and V by 2 bases; bases with no gene match: 2. From germline, CDR1 is SGHRS and CDR2 YFSETQ. Written as DNA, the CDR3 is TGCGCCAGCAGCTTTTCAGGGGGCACTGAAGCTTTCTTT. Translated: CASSFSGGTEAFF.

The gene calls are TRBV9 and TRBJ1-1; maybe TRBD1 (5 bases). V was trimmed by 3 bases and J by 3 bases, leaving 15 bases between them. This CDR3 spans 15 amino acids. CDR1 and CDR2 from the germline V gene are SGDLS and YYNGEE. This chain's CDR3 is CASSGTQGRDTEAFF. The CDR3 DNA reads TGTGCCAGCAGCGGTACCCAGGGTAGGGACACTGAAGCTTTCTTT.

This sequence joins TRBV5-4 and TRBJ1-3; TRBD1 might be the D (6 bases). Germline V gene sequence: CDR1 SGHNT, CDR2 YYREEE (reference sequence). The CDR3 spans 15 residues. The V end was cut by 1 base, the J end by 7 bases, with 15 bases between. The CDR3 sequence is CASSLRGAESNTIYF. CDR3 bases: TGTGCCAGCAGCTTGAGGGGGGCTGAATCGAACACCATATATTTT.

The V and J genes are TRBV19 and TRBJ2-1, with no clear D. The germline V gene has CDR1 LNHDA and CDR2 SQIVND (reference sequence). V gave up 1 base and J gave up 6 bases, with 16 bases separating them. This CDR3 contains 16 residues. As DNA, the CDR3 is TGTGCCAGTAGTATAGGAGCGTACGCCGGATCCAATGAGCAGTTCTTC. Translated, it gives CASSIGAYAGSNEQFF.

The chain joins TRBV2 to TRBJ2-7; 7 bases map to TRBD1. Germline V gives CDR1 SNHLY, CDR2 FYNNEI. The CDR3 has 12 amino acids. V shed 7 bases, J shed 2 bases, and the junction held 2 bases outside the gene matches. The CDR3 sequence: CASTTGTYEQYF. DNA for the CDR3: TGTGCCAGCACGACAGGGACCTACGAGCAGTACTTC.

Here the CDR3 reads CASSPDRAPGELFF. CDR3 DNA sequence: TGTGCCAGCTCACCTGACAGGGCTCCCGGGGAGCTGTTTTTT. V usage is TRBV18 and J usage is TRBJ2-2, with TRBD1 matching over 7 bases. This CDR3 has 14 residues. Germline-derived CDR1 and CDR2 are KGHSH and LQKENI. The V segment lost 3 bases and the J segment 6 bases; nucleotides outside the gene matches: 4.

The V and J genes are TRBV27 and TRBJ1-5; D call uncertain. Germline V lookup: CDR1 MNHEY, CDR2 SMNVEV (reference sequence). V lost 3 bases, J lost 0 bases, and 9 bases lay in between. The CDR3 length is 15 residues. Here the CDR3 DNA reads TGTGCCAGCAGTTTCCTTGGATATAGCAATCAGCCCCAGCATTTT. It encodes CASSFLGYSNQPQHF.

A note on this clone: Other DNA sequences in the sample encode the same CDR3. The chain uses TRBV19 and TRBJ1-1, with D perhaps matching TRBD1 (5 bases). V was clipped by 5 bases and J by 1 base, with 8 bases between them. The CDR3 consists of 13 residues. Germline values: CDR1 LNHDA, CDR2 SQIVND (reference sequence). CDR3 sequence reads: CASSQGSNTEAFF. CDR3 DNA: TGTGCCAGTAGTCAGGGTTCGAACACTGAAGCTTTCTTT.

In regard to this clone: A junction boundary mismatches the germline segment, possibly from a read error. The rearrangement joins TRBV5-3 to TRBJ1-2, with unresolved D. TRBV5-3 is identified as an open reading frame with a role that is uncertain. This CDR3 contains 15 residues. The CDR3 DNA reads TGTGCCAGAAGCCTCTCCTTCGCAGGTAACTATGGCCACACCTTC. Translation gives CARSLSFAGNYGHTF.